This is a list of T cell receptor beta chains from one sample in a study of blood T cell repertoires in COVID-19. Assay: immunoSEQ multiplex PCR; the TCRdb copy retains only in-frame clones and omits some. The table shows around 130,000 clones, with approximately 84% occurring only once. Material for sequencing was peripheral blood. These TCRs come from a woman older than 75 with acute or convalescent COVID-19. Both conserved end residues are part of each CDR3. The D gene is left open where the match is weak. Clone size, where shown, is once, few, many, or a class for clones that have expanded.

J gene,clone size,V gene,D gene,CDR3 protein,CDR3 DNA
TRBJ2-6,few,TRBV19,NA,CASSMGVGGGLISGANVLTF,TGTGCCAGTAGTATGGGGGTAGGGGGGGGACTGATCTCTGGGGCCAACGTCCTGACTTTC
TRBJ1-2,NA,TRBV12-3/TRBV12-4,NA,CASSPQTEYGYTF,TGTGCCAGCAGTCCTCAGACAGAATATGGCTACACCTTC
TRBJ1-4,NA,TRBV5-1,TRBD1,CASSLGGGEKLFF,TGCGCCAGCAGCCTAGGGGGCGGTGAAAAACTGTTTTTT
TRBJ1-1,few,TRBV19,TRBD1,CASRTTGDTEAFF,TGTGCCAGTAGGACGACAGGGGACACTGAAGCTTTCTTT
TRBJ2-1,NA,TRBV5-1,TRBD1,CASSFGDRYNEQFF,TGCGCCAGCAGCTTTGGGGACAGGTACAATGAGCAGTTCTTC
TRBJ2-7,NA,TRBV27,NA,CASSLSSDFSYEQYF,TGTGCCAGCAGTTTATCGAGTGACTTCTCCTACGAGCAGTACTTC
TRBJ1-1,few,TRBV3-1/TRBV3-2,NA,CASSQGRDTEAFF,TGTGCCAGCAGCCAAGGGAGGGACACTGAAGCTTTCTTT
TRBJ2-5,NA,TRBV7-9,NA,CASSPPDSEETQYF,TGTGCCAGCAGCCCCCCTGACTCAGAAGAGACCCAGTACTTC
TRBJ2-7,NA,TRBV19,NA,CASSIQVRARYEQYF,TGTGCCAGTAGTATCCAGGTACGTGCTCGCTACGAGCAGTACTTC
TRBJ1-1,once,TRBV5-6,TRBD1,CASSLLTGGLVTEAFF,TGTGCCAGCAGCTTGTTAACAGGGGGCTTGGTCACTGAAGCTTTCTTT
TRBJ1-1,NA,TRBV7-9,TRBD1,CASSRTGINTEAFF,TGTGCCAGCAGCCGGACAGGGATAAACACTGAAGCTTTCTTT
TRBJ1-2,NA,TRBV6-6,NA,CASSSPGGREDYGYTF,TGTGCCAGCAGTTCCCCGGGGGGGCGCGAGGACTATGGCTACACCTTC
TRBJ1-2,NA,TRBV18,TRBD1,CASSPRQGDPYGYTF,TGTGCCAGCTCACCGCGACAGGGAGACCCATATGGCTACACCTTC
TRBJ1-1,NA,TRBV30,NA,CAWSRTNTEAFF,TGTGCCTGGAGTCGAACTAACACTGAAGCTTTCTTT
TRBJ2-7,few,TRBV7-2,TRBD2,CASSRTRSYEQYF,TGTGCCAGCAGCCGGACTAGATCCTACGAGCAGTACTTC
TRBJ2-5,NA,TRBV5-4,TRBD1,CASSAGQGPRGETQYF,TGTGCCAGCAGCGCAGGACAGGGCCCGAGGGGGGAGACCCAGTACTTC
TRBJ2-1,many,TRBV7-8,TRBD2,CASSSSRGTSGPYEQFF,TGTGCCAGCAGCTCGTCCCGTGGGACTAGCGGCCCGTATGAGCAGTTCTTC
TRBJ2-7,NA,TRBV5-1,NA,CASSRAYRTGENEQYF,TGCGCCAGCAGCCGCGCTTATCGAACGGGGGAAAACGAGCAGTACTTC
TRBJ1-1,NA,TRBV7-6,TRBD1,CASSPSPQGVAGTEAFF,TGTGCCAGCAGCCCCTCCCCACAGGGGGTGGCTGGCACTGAAGCTTTCTTT
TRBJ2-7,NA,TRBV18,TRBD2,CASSPATSGGPGEQYF,TGTGCCAGCTCACCGGCGACTAGCGGGGGGCCTGGGGAGCAGTACTTC
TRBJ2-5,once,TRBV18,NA,CASSPGQPPETQYF,TGTGCCAGCTCACCCGGACAGCCCCCAGAGACCCAGTACTTC
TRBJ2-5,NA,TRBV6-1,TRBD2,CASRERPGLAARETQYF,TGTGCCAGCAGGGAAAGACCCGGACTAGCGGCAAGGGAGACCCAGTACTTC
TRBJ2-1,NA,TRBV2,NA,CASSPDRFAQFF,TGTGCCAGCAGTCCCGACAGATTCGCGCAGTTCTTC
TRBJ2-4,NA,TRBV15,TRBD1,CATSRGGTGPRAKNIQYF,TGTGCCACCAGCAGAGGAGGGACAGGGCCGCGGGCCAAAAACATTCAGTACTTC
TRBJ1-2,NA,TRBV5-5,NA,CASSHLLQGNDGYTF,TGTGCCAGCAGCCACCTACTTCAGGGGAACGATGGCTACACCTTC
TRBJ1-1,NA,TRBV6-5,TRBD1,CASKGQGNTEAFF,TGTGCCAGCAAGGGACAGGGGAACACTGAAGCTTTCTTT
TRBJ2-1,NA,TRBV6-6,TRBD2,CASSLAGGTSYNEQFF,TGTGCCAGCAGCCTAGCGGGGGGTACCTCCTACAATGAGCAGTTCTTC
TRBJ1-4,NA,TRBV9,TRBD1,CASSVGPTGGGEKLFF,TGTGCCAGCAGCGTAGGTCCGACAGGGGGCGGTGAAAAACTGTTTTTT
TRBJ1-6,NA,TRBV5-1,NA,CASSLHPGSSYNSPLHF,TGCGCCAGCAGCCTCCACCCGGGGAGCTCCTATAATTCACCCCTCCACTTT
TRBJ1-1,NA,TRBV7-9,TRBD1,CASSQGQYTEAFF,TGTGCCAGCAGCCAGGGACAGTACACTGAAGCTTTCTTT
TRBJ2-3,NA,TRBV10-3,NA,CAIRGSGGTDTQYF,TGTGCCATCAGAGGTTCAGGGGGCACAGATACGCAGTATTTT
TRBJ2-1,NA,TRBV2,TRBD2,CASSGLRTSGNEQFF,TGTGCCAGCAGCGGCCTTCGGACTAGCGGGAATGAGCAGTTCTTC
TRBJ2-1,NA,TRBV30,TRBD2,CAWAKLANSYNEQFF,TGTGCCTGGGCTAAACTAGCGAACTCCTACAATGAGCAGTTCTTC
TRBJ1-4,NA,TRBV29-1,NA,CSVGYRENEKLFF,TGCAGCGTTGGTTACAGGGAAAATGAAAAACTGTTTTTT
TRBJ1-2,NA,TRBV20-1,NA,CSASPGEGYGYTF,TGCAGTGCTAGTCCAGGGGAAGGCTATGGCTACACCTTC
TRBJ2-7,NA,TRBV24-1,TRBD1,CATSDLRDRGDCEQYF,TGTGCCACCAGTGATTTGCGGGACAGGGGCGATTGCGAGCAGTACTTC
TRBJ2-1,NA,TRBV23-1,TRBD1,CPSGAGGSRYEQFF,TGCCCCAGTGGAGCAGGGGGCTCTCGGTATGAGCAGTTCTTC
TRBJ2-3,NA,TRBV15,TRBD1,CATTGGISTDTQYF,TGTGCCACGACAGGGGGGATAAGCACAGATACGCAGTATTTT
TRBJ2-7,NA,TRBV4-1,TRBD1,CASSQDPGQDYSYEQYF,TGCGCCAGCAGCCAAGATCCGGGACAGGACTACTCCTACGAGCAGTACTTC
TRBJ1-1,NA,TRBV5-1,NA,CASSLAGGRGTEAFF,TGCGCCAGCAGCTTGGCCGGGGGACGGGGCACTGAAGCTTTCTTT